This TCR beta chain was observed in a study of blood T cell repertoires in COVID-19. Looked up from germline, CDR1 is LNHDA and CDR2 is SQIVND (reference sequence). This CDR3 contains 14 residues. The V gene end was trimmed by 6 bases and the J gene end by 7 bases; junction bases not matched to a gene: 8. This clone was counted a single time. TCRdb keeps only in-frame clones here, not all; method: immunoSEQ multiplex PCR. The sample lists about 160,000 clones; approximately 88% were seen once. The chain joins TRBV19 to TRBJ2-1; the match to TRBD2 covers 8 bases. The sequence derives from a man younger than 35 with active or convalescent COVID-19. Source material: peripheral blood. CDR3 region: CASRWRGATNEQFF. The CDR3 region has the DNA TGTGCCAGTAGGTGGCGGGGGGCCACGAATGAGCAGTTCTTC.